What follows are 13 T cell receptor beta chains derived from one specimen sequenced in a study of early T cells in non-severe SARS-CoV-2 infection. Each CDR3 protein gets one entry after TCRdb re-called the 5' RACE reads with MiXCR. The top ten clones hold just over 6.5% of a sample with about 83,000 distinct CDR3 sequences, around 12% of them seen once. The sample consisted of whole blood. The receptors were gathered from an adult who was a healthcare worker with PCR-confirmed SARS-CoV-2 infection or an uninfected control (not recorded which).

This clonotype has only a few counts. This rearrangement joins TRBV29-1 to TRBJ2-1, with 9 bases that match TRBD2. V trimming: 6 bases; J trimming: 4 bases; junction bases outside the gene matches: 13. Looked up from germline, CDR1 is SQVTM and CDR2 is ANQGSEA. The CDR3 sequence is 16 residues long. In nucleotides, the CDR3 is TGCAGCGTCGTACGACTTACTAGCGGGTATTACAATGAGCAGTTCTTC. It specifies CSVVRLTSGYYNEQFF.

The genes are TRBV27 and TRBJ1-6; the D is unclear. CDR1 is MNHEY, CDR2 SMNVEV, per germline (reference sequence). The CDR3 is made up of 15 amino acids. V lost 5 bases and J 6 bases, leaving 14 bases between the germline ends. CDR3 DNA: TGTGCCAGCAGTCCCCCCCGGACGGTTAATTCACCCCTCCACTTT. Translation: CASSPPRTVNSPLHF.

This clonotype was observed a handful of times. This chain connects TRBV25-1 to TRBJ2-1; 9 bases match TRBD1. The junction had 11 bases not matched to a gene; V was cut back by 3 bases and J by 8 bases. This CDR3 spans 16 amino acids. CDR1 MGHDK and CDR2 SYGVNS come from the germline V gene. The CDR3 spells CASSDPDRGSFDEQFF. CDR3 in DNA: TGTGCCAGCAGTGACCCCGACAGGGGGAGTTTCGATGAGCAGTTCTTC.

The chain is built from TRBV7-6 and TRBJ2-1; D might be TRBD2 (5 bases). CDR1 SGHVS and CDR2 FNYEAQ come from the germline V gene. Trimming left V 2 bases short and J 8 bases short, with 10 bases between. The CDR3 spans 13 residues. CDR3 region: CASSLRSSDEQFF. The CDR3 DNA is TGTGCCAGCAGCTTAAGGAGTAGCGATGAGCAGTTCTTC. The variable domain in full, with the rest retrieved from reference TRBV7-6 and TRBJ2-1, is GAGVSQSPRYKVTKRGQDVALRCDPISGHVSLYWYRQALGQGPEFLTYFNYEAQQDKSGLPNDRFSAERPEGSISTLTIQRTEQRDSAMYRCASSLRSSDEQFFGPGTRLTVL.

This clonotype was counted many times. This rearrangement joins TRBV29-1 to TRBJ1-1; D remains unclear. Germline V CDR1 and CDR2: SQVTM, ANQGSEA. This CDR3 has 12 residues. Trimming removed 8 bases at V and 1 base at J, with 11 bases between. CDR3 region: CSYGRQNTEAFF. The CDR3 nucleotides are TGCAGCTATGGACGGCAGAACACTGAAGCTTTCTTT.

The V gene is TRBV29-1, the J gene TRBJ1-1; D is perhaps TRBD1 (5 bases). Germline CDR1 reads SQVTM; CDR2 reads ANQGSEA. This CDR3 comprises 13 residues. V was clipped by 7 bases and J by 2 bases, with 14 bases between them. The CDR3 spells CSAGWGKNTEAFF. CDR3 DNA: TGCAGCGCCGGATGGGGCAAAAACACTGAAGCTTTCTTT.

This clonotype was seen at least ten times. The chain has TRBV14 and TRBJ1-3, with D unresolved. Per germline, CDR1 SGHDN and CDR2 FVKESK. This CDR3 is built from 12 residues. The germline V and J ends were trimmed by 0 bases and 5 bases, with 2 bases remaining between them. The CDR3 reads CASSQERNTIYF. The CDR3 region has the DNA TGTGCCAGCAGCCAAGAACGAAACACCATATATTTT.

This clonotype showed up just a few times. The J gene is TRBJ1-4, the V gene TRBV5-1; D remains unclear. The germline V and J ends were trimmed by 4 bases and 7 bases, with 20 bases remaining between them. Germline assignment: CDR1 SGHRS and CDR2 YFSETQ. The CDR3 is made up of 16 amino acids. The CDR3 reads CASSGQDSGLSEKLFF. The CDR3 nucleotides read TGCGCCAGCAGCGGGCAGGACTCCGGGTTAAGTGAAAAACTGTTTTTT.

This clonotype was counted a few times. The rearrangement uses TRBV5-1 and TRBJ2-7; the D gene is possibly TRBD2 (5 bases). V was clipped by 4 bases and J by 3 bases, with 17 bases between them. CDR1 SGHRS and CDR2 YFSETQ come from the germline V gene. This CDR3 comprises 15 residues. The CDR3 protein is CASSPGGSRVYEQYF. The CDR3 coding sequence is TGCGCCAGCAGCCCCGGAGGCTCCCGGGTCTACGAGCAGTACTTC.

In this sample, this clonotype turned up many times. CDR3 protein: CASSLSGTEAFF. The CDR3 region has the DNA TGTGCCAGCAGTTTGTCTGGGACGGAGGCTTTCTTT. The chain has TRBV12-3 or TRBV12-4 and TRBJ1-1, with D possibly TRBD1 on 5 matching bases. The CDR3 runs to 12 residues. Trimming pared 3 bases from V and 11 bases from J, leaving 13 bases between.

There are a few counts of this clonotype. The V call is TRBV6-2 or TRBV6-3, the J call TRBJ1-1; 11 nucleotides align to TRBD1. The CDR3 extends over 16 amino acids. CDR1 and CDR2 from the germline V gene are MNHEY and SVGEGT. Unmatched junction bases numbered 6, after V lost 4 bases and J lost 2 bases. CDR3 in amino acids: CASSWTGGALNTEAFF. The CDR3 DNA follows: TGTGCCAGCAGTTGGACAGGGGGCGCGCTTAACACTGAAGCTTTCTTT.

This clonotype was recorded at least ten times. The genes are TRBV23-1 and TRBJ1-5, with D unclear. TRBV23-1 is noted as an ORF with a role that remains uncertain. The V and J ends lost 3 bases and 2 bases respectively, with 11 bases between them. There are 15 residues in the CDR3. The DNA for the CDR3 is TGCGCCAGCAGTCACCCACCGGAGGGCAATCAGCCCCAGCATTTT. This translates into CASSHPPEGNQPQHF.

J is TRBJ2-1 and V is TRBV6-6; D is undetermined. This CDR3 is built from 15 residues. Germline V lookup: CDR1 MNHNY, CDR2 SVGAGI (reference sequence). V lost 5 bases, J lost 3 bases, and 14 bases lay in between. The CDR3 DNA reads TGTGCCAGCAGTCCCGAGGTCACTGGCTACAATGAGCAGTTCTTC. Translating gives CASSPEVTGYNEQFF.